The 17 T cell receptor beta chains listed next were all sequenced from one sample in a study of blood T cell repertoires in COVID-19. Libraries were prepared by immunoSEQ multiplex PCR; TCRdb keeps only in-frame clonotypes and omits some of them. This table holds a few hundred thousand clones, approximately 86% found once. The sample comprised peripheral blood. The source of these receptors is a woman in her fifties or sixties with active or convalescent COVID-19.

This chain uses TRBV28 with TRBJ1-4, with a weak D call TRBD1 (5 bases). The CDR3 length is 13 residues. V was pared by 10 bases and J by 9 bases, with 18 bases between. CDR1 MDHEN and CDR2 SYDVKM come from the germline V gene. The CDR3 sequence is CATNWGPAQKLFF. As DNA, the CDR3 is TGTGCCACCAACTGGGGCCCGGCGCAAAAACTGTTTTTT.

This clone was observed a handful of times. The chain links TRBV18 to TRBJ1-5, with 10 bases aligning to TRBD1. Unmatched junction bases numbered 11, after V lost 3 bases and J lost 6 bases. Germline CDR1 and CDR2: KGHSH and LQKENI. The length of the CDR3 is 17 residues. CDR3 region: CASSPGETGGISQPQHF. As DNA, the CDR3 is TGTGCCAGCTCACCGGGGGAGACAGGGGGCATAAGTCAGCCCCAGCATTTT.

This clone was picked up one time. For the CDR3, the DNA is TGCGCCAGCAGCTTGGTGACAGACGAGACCCAGTACTTC. It specifies CASSLVTDETQYF. This chain connects TRBV5-1 to TRBJ2-5; tentatively, D is TRBD1 (5 bases). The CDR3 has 13 amino acids. Looked up from germline, CDR1 is SGHRS and CDR2 is YFSETQ. V dropped 0 bases and J dropped 5 bases, with 8 bases sitting between them.

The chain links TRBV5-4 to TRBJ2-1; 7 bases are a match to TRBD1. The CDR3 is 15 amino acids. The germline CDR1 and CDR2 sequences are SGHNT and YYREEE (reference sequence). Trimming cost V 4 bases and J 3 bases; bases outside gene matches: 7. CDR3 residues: CASSGGQDFYNEQFF. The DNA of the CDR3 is TGTGCCAGCAGCGGTGGACAGGATTTCTACAATGAGCAGTTCTTC.

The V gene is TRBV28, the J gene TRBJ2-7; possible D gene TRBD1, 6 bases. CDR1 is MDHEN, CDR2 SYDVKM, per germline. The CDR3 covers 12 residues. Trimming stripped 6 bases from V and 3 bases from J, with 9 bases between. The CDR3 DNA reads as TGTGCCAGCAGACCAGGGGTCTACGAGCAGTACTTC. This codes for CASRPGVYEQYF.

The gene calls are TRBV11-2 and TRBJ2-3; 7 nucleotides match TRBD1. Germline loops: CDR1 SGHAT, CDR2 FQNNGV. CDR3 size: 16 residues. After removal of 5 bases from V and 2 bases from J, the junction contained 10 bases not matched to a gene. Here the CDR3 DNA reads TGTGCCAGCAGCCCCGGGTGGGACAGAGACACAGATACGCAGTATTTT. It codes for CASSPGWDRDTDTQYF.

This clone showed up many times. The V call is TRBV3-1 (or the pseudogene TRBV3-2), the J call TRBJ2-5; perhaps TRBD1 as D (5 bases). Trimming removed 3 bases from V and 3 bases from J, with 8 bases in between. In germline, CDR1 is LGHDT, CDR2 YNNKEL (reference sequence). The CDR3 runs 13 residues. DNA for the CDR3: TGTGCCAGCAGCCAGACAGACGAAGAGACCCAGTACTTC. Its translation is CASSQTDEETQYF.

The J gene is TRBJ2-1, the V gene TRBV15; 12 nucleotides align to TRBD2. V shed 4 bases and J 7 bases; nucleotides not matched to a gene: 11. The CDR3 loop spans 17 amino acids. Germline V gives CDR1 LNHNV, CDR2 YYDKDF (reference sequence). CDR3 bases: TGTGCCACCAGCACTAGCGGGAGGGCCCTCCCGGGGAATGAGCAGTTCTTC. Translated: CATSTSGRALPGNEQFF.

In DNA form, the CDR3 reads TGTGCCAGCAGTTTAATTGAGCCCGGGGAGCTGTTTTTT. Amino acids: CASSLIEPGELFF. The genes are TRBV12-3 or TRBV12-4 and TRBJ2-2; D gene unclear. Between the trimmed V and J ends, which lost 2 bases and 6 bases, there was a span of 7 bases. This CDR3 is 13 amino acids long.

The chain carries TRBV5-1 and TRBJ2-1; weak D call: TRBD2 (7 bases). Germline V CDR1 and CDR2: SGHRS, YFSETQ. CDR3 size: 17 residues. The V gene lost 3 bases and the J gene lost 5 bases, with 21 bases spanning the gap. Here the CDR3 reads CASSSYVWAGDNNEQFF. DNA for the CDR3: TGCGCCAGCAGCTCTTATGTGTGGGCGGGGGACAACAATGAGCAGTTCTTC.

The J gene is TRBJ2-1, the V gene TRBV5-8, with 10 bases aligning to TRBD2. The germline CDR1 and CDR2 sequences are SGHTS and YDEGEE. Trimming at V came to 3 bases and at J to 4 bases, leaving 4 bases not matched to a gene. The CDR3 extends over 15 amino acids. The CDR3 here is CASSSHSGRYNEQFF. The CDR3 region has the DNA TGTGCCAGCAGCTCTCATAGCGGGAGGTACAATGAGCAGTTCTTC.

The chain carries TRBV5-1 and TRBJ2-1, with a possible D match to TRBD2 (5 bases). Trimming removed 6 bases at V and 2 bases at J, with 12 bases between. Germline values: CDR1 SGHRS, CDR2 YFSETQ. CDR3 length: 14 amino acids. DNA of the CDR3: TGCGCCAGCAACCTTTTCGGGACCTACAATGAGCAGTTCTTC. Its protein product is CASNLFGTYNEQFF.

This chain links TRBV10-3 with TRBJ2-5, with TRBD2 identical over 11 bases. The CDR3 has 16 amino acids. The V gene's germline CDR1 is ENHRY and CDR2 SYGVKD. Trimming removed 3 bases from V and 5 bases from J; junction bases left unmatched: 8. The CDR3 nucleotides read TGTGCCATCAGTGATAGCGGGAGGGCCATCGTGGAGACCCAGTACTTC. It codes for CAISDSGRAIVETQYF.

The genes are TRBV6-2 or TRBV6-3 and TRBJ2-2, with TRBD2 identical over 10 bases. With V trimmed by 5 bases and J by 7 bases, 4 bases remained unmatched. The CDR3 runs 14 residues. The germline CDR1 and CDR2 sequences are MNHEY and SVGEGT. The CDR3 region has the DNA TGTGCCAGCAGTAGGACTAGCGGTGTCGGGGAGCTGTTTTTT. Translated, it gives CASSRTSGVGELFF.

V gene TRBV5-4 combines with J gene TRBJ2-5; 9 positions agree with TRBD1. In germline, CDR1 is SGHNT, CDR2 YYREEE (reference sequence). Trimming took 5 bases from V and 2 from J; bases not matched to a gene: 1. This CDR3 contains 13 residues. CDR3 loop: CASSGTGQETQYF. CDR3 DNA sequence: TGTGCCAGCAGTGGGACAGGGCAAGAGACCCAGTACTTC.

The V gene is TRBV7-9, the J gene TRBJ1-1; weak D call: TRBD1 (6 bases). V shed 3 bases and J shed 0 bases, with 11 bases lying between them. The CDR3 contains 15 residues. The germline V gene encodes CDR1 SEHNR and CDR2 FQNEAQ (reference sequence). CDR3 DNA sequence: TGTGCCAGCAGCTTCCCAGGGGTAATGAACACTGAAGCTTTCTTT. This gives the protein CASSFPGVMNTEAFF.

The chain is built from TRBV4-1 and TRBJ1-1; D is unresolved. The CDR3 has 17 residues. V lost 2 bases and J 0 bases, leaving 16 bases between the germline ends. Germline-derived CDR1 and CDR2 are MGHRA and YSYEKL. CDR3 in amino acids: CASSQTPLARLNTEAFF. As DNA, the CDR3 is TGCGCCAGCAGCCAAACCCCCCTGGCCAGGCTGAACACTGAAGCTTTCTTT.